This T cell receptor (beta chain) was profiled in a study of spatial heterogeneity in lung cancer. Study details: For the average unique TCR and UMI combination, more than nine occurrences appeared in raw reads.

Single TCR cDNA molecules each had their own unique molecular identifier. One entry per CDR3 protein, called by TCRdb with MiXCR from the 5' RACE reads. Of fewer than 55,000 distinct CDR3 sequences in the sample, about 7.4% were seen once. This clonotype was counted ten times or more. Time point noted: sample taken at primary tumor resection. No cell sorting; template was whole RNA from tumor, lung tissue or PBMC. Trimming shortened V by 4 bases and J by 3 bases, and 13 bases separated the two germline ends. The CDR3 totals 15 residues. Germline V CDR1 and CDR2: MNHEY, SMNVEV (reference sequence). The V and J genes are TRBV27 and TRBJ2-1; weak D call: TRBD2 (6 bases). The sequence derives from a female donor with early-stage non-small cell lung cancer. The input for sequencing was PBMCs, taken at surgery. CDR3 amino acids: CASSSNPTSYNEQFF. CDR3 bases: TGTGCCAGCAGTTCCAACCCGACTAGCTACAATGAGCAGTTCTTC.